This TCR beta chain was identified during a study of shared clonotypes between healthy human individuals. The CDR3 runs to 20 residues. Trimming took 3 bases from V and 1 from J; bases not matched to a gene: 13. Per germline, CDR1 LNHDA and CDR2 SQIVND (reference sequence). TCRdb's copy holds only in-frame clones and misses some; the assay was immunoSEQ multiplex PCR. The sample holds fewer than 600,000 clones; around 77% are singletons and the top ten take 12%. The source is a woman aged 35 to 49 in good health. Some clones in this sample may be carry-over from other donors' samples. Sequencing was performed on PBMCs. This rearrangement joins TRBV19 to TRBJ2-1, with TRBD2 identical over 12 bases. CDR3 protein: CASSMGRLAGGPKSYNEQFF. The CDR3 region has the DNA TGTGCCAGTAGTATGGGGAGGCTAGCGGGAGGGCCTAAGTCCTACAATGAGCAGTTCTTC.